This entry lists 14 T cell receptor beta chains sequenced from one sample in a study of T cell responses to AZD1222 COVID-19 vaccine. Profiled with immunoSEQ multiplex PCR; TCRdb holds only in-frame clones, not every one. The sample contains roughly 140,000 clones, 75% to 90% of which appear only once. The specimen comprised peripheral blood, sampled after recovery from COVID-19. The receptors here all came from an adult who had recovered from COVID-19.

This chain links TRBV3-1 (or the pseudogene TRBV3-2) with TRBJ2-1; D ambiguous. Trimming stripped 4 bases from V and 0 bases from J, with 10 bases between. The CDR3 runs 15 residues. Germline V gene data show CDR1 as LGHDT and CDR2 as YNNKEL (reference sequence). The CDR3 protein is CASSPWGSSYNEQFF. DNA for the CDR3: TGTGCCAGCAGCCCCTGGGGAAGCTCCTACAATGAGCAGTTCTTC.

This chain connects TRBV5-5 to TRBJ1-5; no reliable D call. This CDR3 spans 14 amino acids. V was trimmed by 6 bases and J by 0 bases, leaving 10 bases between them. CDR1 SGHKS and CDR2 YYEKEE come from the germline V gene (reference sequence). The CDR3, as DNA: TGTGCCAGCACCCTCGAAGGTAGCAATCAGCCCCAGCATTTT. Protein: CASTLEGSNQPQHF.

The V call is TRBV18, the J call TRBJ2-1; 11 bases are a match to TRBD2. The trim removed 0 bases at V and 6 bases at J, leaving 13 bases unmatched. The CDR3 has 19 residues. The germline gives CDR1 KGHSH, CDR2 LQKENI. The CDR3 region is CASSPPERRLAGFSNEQFF. CDR3 nucleotide sequence: TGTGCCAGCTCACCACCGGAAAGAAGACTAGCGGGGTTCTCCAATGAGCAGTTCTTC.

The chain couples TRBV6-6 to TRBJ1-2; no definite D call. V shed 5 bases and J shed 0 bases, with 7 bases lying between them. This CDR3 is 13 amino acids long. The germline gives CDR1 MNHNY, CDR2 SVGAGI (reference sequence). The DNA for the CDR3 is TGTGCCAGCAGTCACGACCCTAACTATGGCTACACCTTC. It translates to CASSHDPNYGYTF.

This clone has only one observation. The V and J genes are TRBV23-1 and TRBJ1-6; no clear D. TRBV23-1 is identified as an open reading frame with a role that is uncertain. This CDR3 is built from 15 residues. Deletions cut 4 bases from V and 5 bases from J, with 12 bases between. CDR3 sequence (DNA): TGCGCCAGCAGTCCAGACCGACGGGATAATTCACCCCTCCACTTT. Protein product: CASSPDRRDNSPLHF.

The chain uses TRBV7-8 and TRBJ1-5; weak D call: TRBD1 (6 bases). CDR1 SGHVS and CDR2 FQNEAQ come from the germline V gene. Trimming removed 5 bases at V and 2 bases at J, with 10 bases between. This CDR3 has 14 amino acids. DNA for the CDR3: TGTGCCAGCAGCAACAGACAGGGCAATCAGCCCCAGCATTTT. Protein: CASSNRQGNQPQHF.

V and J are TRBV12-3 or TRBV12-4 and TRBJ2-5; D gene unclear. V was shortened by 3 bases and J by 4 bases, with 6 bases between the two germline ends. The CDR3 extends over 12 amino acids. This CDR3 is CASSFSRETQYF. DNA of the CDR3: TGTGCCAGCAGTTTCAGTAGAGAGACCCAGTACTTC.

The chain combines TRBV7-3 with TRBJ2-1; TRBD1 agrees at 10 bases. The CDR3 sequence is 16 residues long. Trimming took 0 bases from V and 9 from J; bases not matched to a gene: 8. The germline gives CDR1 SGHTA, CDR2 FQGTGA. The CDR3 DNA reads as TGTGCCAGCAGCTTAACGTCGACAGGGGGCTTGAGTGAGCAGTTCTTC. The encoded protein is CASSLTSTGGLSEQFF.

This clone was seen a few times. The chain links TRBV6-1 to TRBJ2-1, with 8 bases fitting TRBD2. The length of the CDR3 is 16 residues. J gave up 0 bases and V 3 bases, and 4 bases lay outside the gene matches. In germline, CDR1 is MNHNS, CDR2 SASEGT. CDR3 in amino acids: CASSDAGTSSYNEQFF. In DNA, the CDR3 is TGTGCCAGCAGTGATGCCGGGACTAGCTCCTACAATGAGCAGTTCTTC.

This rearrangement joins TRBV3-1 (or the pseudogene TRBV3-2) to TRBJ1-1; no clear D. Deletions cut 4 bases from V and 2 bases from J, with 14 bases between. This CDR3 has 15 residues. Germline V gene data show CDR1 as LGHDT and CDR2 as YNNKEL (reference sequence). CDR3 in amino acids: CASSPWAGGNTEAFF. Written as DNA, the CDR3 is TGTGCCAGCAGCCCATGGGCAGGCGGTAACACTGAAGCTTTCTTT.

V is TRBV5-1 and J is TRBJ2-2; 7 nucleotides align to TRBD1. The CDR3 consists of 16 residues. The germline V gene encodes CDR1 SGHRS and CDR2 YFSETQ. The V gene end was trimmed by 4 bases and the J gene end by 2 bases; junction bases not matched to a gene: 8. Written as DNA, the CDR3 is TGCGCCAGCAGCCGCCTCGGGACAGATAACACCGGGGAGCTGTTTTTT. Encoded protein: CASSRLGTDNTGELFF.

This clone was picked up one time. This chain joins TRBV28 and TRBJ2-7, with D possibly being TRBD2 (5 bases). The germline CDR1 and CDR2 sequences are MDHEN and SYDVKM. Trimming removed 5 bases at V and 3 bases at J, with 11 bases between. The CDR3 extends over 13 amino acids. CDR3 loop: CASSRGLGYEQYF. The CDR3 DNA follows: TGTGCCAGCAGTAGAGGACTGGGCTACGAGCAGTACTTC.

The rearrangement links TRBV5-1 to TRBJ2-1; 10 nucleotides align to TRBD2. Germline CDR1 SGHRS, CDR2 YFSETQ. The CDR3 contains 17 residues. The V gene end was trimmed by 4 bases and the J gene end by 8 bases; junction bases not matched to a gene: 15. The CDR3 sequence: CASSPDAGLAGVHEQFF. The DNA of the CDR3 is TGCGCCAGCAGCCCCGACGCGGGGCTAGCGGGAGTCCATGAGCAGTTCTTC.

V and J are TRBV5-1 and TRBJ2-1; the match to TRBD1 covers 8 bases. J gave up 7 bases and V 4 bases, and 7 bases lay outside the gene matches. The CDR3 is 14 amino acids. CDR1 and CDR2 from the germline V gene are SGHRS and YFSETQ. Here the CDR3 DNA reads TGCGCCAGCAGCCACCAGGGGGCAATGAATGAGCAGTTCTTC. Its translation is CASSHQGAMNEQFF.